Reported below is one T cell receptor beta chain. Its cognate antigen has yet to be identified. No per-base quality is available; no much larger clone lies one base away. The TCR beta CDR3 regions were amplified from the RNA transcripts. For the first round of RT-PCR on the TCR CDR3, the HTBI primer set was used together with the Qiagen OneStep RT-PCR kit. A second multiplex PCR round built the libraries, followed by size selection and purification. Sequencing of the libraries was done on an Illumina HiSeq2000 using paired-end 100 bp reads. Regarding the original processing steps: SOAPnuke was used to process the raw data, with reads discarded if the reads contained adapters or uncalled bases, had a mean Phred below 15, or lacked an exact constant-primer or identifier match. High-quality paired reads were merged with COPE v1.2.5, and unique nucleotide sequences were defined as clonotypes. MiTCR v1.1 was used to align clonotypes to the IMGT TRBV, TRBD and TRBJ reference segments. The analysis was restricted to V-J combinations with a frequency above 0.0001, which together covered 99.2% of the repertoires. A TCS score was defined as the ratio between F50 (clonal expansion) and ExV (chaos), using BLOSUM62-based TCRdist between CDR3 peptides within each V-J. Welch's t-statistics and random forest reduced 450 to 600 V-J features to 10 to 15, which were used in a naive Bayes classifier (R e1071). The similarity between thyroid and blood repertoires was quantified using the Morisita-Horn index. The raw public reads went through TCRdb reprocessing: fastp at Q25, MiXCR clone calling, in-frame beta chains kept. All rows with the same CDR3 protein become a single entry with the most common DNA and genes. For this entry, the V and J calls and clone size follow TCRdb and not the study's own pipeline. A total of hundreds of thousands of distinct CDR3 sequences appear in this sample, roughly 14% of them only once. The leading ten clones occupy 3.5% to 4.5% of the sample.

Moderately to severely active disease, a Clinical Activity Score of at least 3, a NOSPECS grade of at least 4, and a duration under 3 months were present in ophthalmopathy patients. Patients with uncontrolled infections, other autoimmune diseases, pregnancy or lactation were excluded. Diagnoses relied on clinical symptoms, serum thyroxine and TRAb, thyroid ultrasound and orbital computed tomography. Ficoll-Paque density gradient centrifugation was used to isolate PBMCs from about 9.4 ml of fresh peripheral blood. Total RNA was extracted with Trizol reagent, and quality was checked on an Agilent 2100 Bioanalyzer. The germline V gene (reference sequence) specifies DFQATT as CDR1 and SNEGSKA as CDR2. Ends trimmed: V by 6 bases, J by 0 bases; bases unmatched to a gene: 11. From the cysteine through the phenylalanine, the CDR3 covers 16 amino acids. The read is trimmed to its CDR3 DNA, 48 bases read in frame from base 1.

The source of the sample is a study of T cells in Graves' hyperthyroidism and ophthalmopathy (dated by TCRdb to about 2019). With respect to the entire study: Peripheral blood samples were taken at initial diagnosis, before any treatment was given. The 100 or so discovery patients were randomly split 7:3 into training and test sets. To identify distinguishing TCR V-J signatures, a discovery cohort of 90 to 100 patients was used, comprising 43 with Graves' ophthalmopathy and 57 with stable Graves' hyperthyroidism. In roughly six Graves' hyperthyroidism patients, the study also compared T-cell repertoires from thyroid tissue with T-cell repertoires from blood. Prospective prediction of ophthalmopathy was tested in an independent validation cohort consisting of 18 hyperthyroidism patients and more than 15 patients who later progressed to ophthalmopathy. Following sampling, methimazole starting at 30 mg daily was given to hyperthyroidism patients, and high-dose intravenous methylprednisolone was given to ophthalmopathy patients. According to the paper, TCR Vbeta CDR3 sequencing was carried out on approximately 140 peripheral blood samples, which came from fewer than 50 ophthalmopathy, under 85 hyperthyroidism and roughly 17 progressor patients. Findings and caveats that apply to the study as a whole: Sample size was not statistically predetermined, and investigators were not blinded to group allocation. In validation, progression to ophthalmopathy was predicted by the model with 70.59% sensitivity and 72% to 80% specificity, a median of around 5.9 months before onset. Most expanded thyroid clonotypes (frequency above 0.001) were also detected in blood, suggesting blood repertoires may reflect thyroid immune responses. Ophthalmopathy was separated from stable hyperthyroidism by a 13 V-J signature model, with around 90% sensitivity and about 81% specificity obtained in cross-validation and 80%/75% obtained in testing.

The sequencing input was blood. This receptor was identified in a woman aged 40 to 50 with Graves' ophthalmopathy. The rearrangement combines TRBV20-1 with TRBJ2-1, with 7 junctional bases fitting TRBD2. Read as DNA, the sequence is TGCAGTGCGCCGAACCTAGCGGCCCTCTCCTACAATGAGCAGTTCTTC. Its coded protein is CSAPNLAALSYNEQFF.